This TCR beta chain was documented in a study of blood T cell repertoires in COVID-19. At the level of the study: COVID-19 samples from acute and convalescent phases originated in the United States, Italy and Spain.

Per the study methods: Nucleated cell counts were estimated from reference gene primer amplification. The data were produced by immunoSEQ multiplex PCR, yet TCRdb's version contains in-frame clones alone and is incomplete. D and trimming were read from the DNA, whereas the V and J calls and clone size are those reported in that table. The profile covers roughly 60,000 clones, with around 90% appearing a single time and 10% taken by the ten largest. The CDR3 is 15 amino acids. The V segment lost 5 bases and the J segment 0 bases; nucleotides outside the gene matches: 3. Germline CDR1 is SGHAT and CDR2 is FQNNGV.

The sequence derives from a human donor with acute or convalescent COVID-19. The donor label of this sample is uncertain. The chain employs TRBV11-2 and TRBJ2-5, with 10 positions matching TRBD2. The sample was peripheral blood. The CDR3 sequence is CASSRTSGYQETQYF. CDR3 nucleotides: TGTGCCAGCAGCCGGACTAGCGGATACCAAGAGACCCAGTACTTC.